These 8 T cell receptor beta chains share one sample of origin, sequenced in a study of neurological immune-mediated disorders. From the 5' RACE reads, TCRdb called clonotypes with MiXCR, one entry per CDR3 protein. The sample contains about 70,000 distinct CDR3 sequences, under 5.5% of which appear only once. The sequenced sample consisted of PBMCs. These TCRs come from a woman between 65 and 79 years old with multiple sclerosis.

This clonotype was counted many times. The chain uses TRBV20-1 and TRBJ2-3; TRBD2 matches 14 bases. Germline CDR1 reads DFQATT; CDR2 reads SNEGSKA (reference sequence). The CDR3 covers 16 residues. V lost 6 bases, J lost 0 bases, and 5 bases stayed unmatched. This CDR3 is CSAGTSGSRSTDTQYF. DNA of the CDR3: TGCAGTGCCGGGACTAGCGGGAGTAGGAGCACAGATACGCAGTATTTT.

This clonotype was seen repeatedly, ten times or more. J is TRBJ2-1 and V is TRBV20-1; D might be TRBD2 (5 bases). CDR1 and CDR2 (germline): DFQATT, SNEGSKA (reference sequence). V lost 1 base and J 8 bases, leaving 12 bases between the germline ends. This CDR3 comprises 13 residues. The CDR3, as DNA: TGCAGTGCTAGAGCCTCACTAGGCCATGAGCAGTTCTTC. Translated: CSARASLGHEQFF.

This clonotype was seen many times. CDR3 DNA sequence: TGCGCCAGCAGCCAAGTTCTGGTTCCTAGCACAGATACGCAGTATTTT. As protein: CASSQVLVPSTDTQYF. This chain connects TRBV4-1 to TRBJ2-3; D unresolved. The CDR3 has 16 amino acids. In germline, CDR1 is MGHRA, CDR2 YSYEKL. Trimming stripped 1 base from V and 0 bases from J, with 11 bases between.

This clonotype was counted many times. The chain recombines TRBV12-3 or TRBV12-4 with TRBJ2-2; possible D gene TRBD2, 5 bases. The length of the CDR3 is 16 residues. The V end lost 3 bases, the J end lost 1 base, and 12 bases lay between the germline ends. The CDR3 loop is CASSFVPGVNTGELFF. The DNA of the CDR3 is TGTGCCAGCAGTTTTGTCCCCGGGGTGAACACCGGGGAGCTGTTTTTT.

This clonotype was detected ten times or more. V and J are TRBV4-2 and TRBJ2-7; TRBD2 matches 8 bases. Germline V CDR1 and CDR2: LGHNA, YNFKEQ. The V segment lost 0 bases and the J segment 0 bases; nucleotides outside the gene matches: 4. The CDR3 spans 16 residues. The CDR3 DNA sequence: TGTGCCAGCAGCCAAGATGGCGGGGGGAGCTCCTACGAGCAGTACTTC. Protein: CASSQDGGGSSYEQYF.

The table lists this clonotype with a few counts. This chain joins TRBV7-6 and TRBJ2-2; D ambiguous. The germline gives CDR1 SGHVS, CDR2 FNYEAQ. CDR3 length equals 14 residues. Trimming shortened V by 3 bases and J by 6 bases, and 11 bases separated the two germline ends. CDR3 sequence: CASSLSGRPGELFF. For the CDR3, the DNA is TGTGCCAGCAGCTTGTCGGGCCGACCCGGGGAGCTGTTTTTT.

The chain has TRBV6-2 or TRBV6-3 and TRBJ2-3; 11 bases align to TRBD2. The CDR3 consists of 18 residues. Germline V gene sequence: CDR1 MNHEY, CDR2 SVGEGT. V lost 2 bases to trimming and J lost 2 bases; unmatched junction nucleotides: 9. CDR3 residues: CASSYGLAGGRNTDTQYF. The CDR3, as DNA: TGTGCCAGCAGTTACGGTCTAGCGGGAGGAAGGAACACAGATACGCAGTATTTT.

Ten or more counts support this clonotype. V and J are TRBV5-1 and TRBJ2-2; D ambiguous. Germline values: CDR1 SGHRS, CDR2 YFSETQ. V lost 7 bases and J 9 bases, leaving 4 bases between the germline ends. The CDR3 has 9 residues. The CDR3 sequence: CASARELFF. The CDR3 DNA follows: TGCGCCAGCGCCCGGGAGCTGTTTTTT.